The sequence of this T cell receptor (beta chain) was determined in a study of blood T cell repertoires in COVID-19. Germline CDR1 reads SEHNR; CDR2 reads FQNEAQ (reference sequence). The CDR3 is 14 residues long. After removal of 5 bases from V and 8 bases from J, the junction contained 4 bases not matched to a gene. How the authors handled the data: For nucleated cells, counts were estimated from reference gene primer amplification. Method: immunoSEQ multiplex PCR; TCRdb's copy keeps in-frame clones and lacks some. V, J and clone size were drawn from that table, and D and trimming were deduced from the DNA. In the table there are 250,000 to 350,000 clones, around 84% of which are singletons.

The V and J genes are TRBV7-9 and TRBJ2-1; 12 nucleotides agree with TRBD2. The clonotype was recovered from a human donor with COVID-19, enrolled during active disease. The donor label of this sample is uncertain. The source material was peripheral blood. The CDR3 DNA reads TGTGCCAGCAGCCTAGGACTAGCGGGGCATGAGCAGTTCTTC. Translated, it gives CASSLGLAGHEQFF.